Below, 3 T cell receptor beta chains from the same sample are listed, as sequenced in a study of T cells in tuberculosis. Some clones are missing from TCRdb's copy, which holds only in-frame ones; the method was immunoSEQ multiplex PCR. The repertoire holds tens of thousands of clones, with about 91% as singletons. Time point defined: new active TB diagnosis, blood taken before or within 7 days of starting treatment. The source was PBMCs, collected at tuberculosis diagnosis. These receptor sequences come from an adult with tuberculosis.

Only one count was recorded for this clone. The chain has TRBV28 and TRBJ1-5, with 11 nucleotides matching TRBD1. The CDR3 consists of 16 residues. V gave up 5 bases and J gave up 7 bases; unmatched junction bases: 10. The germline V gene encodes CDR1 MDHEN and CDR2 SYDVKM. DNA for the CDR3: TGTGCCAGCAGTAGGACAGGGGGCGTCATTTACCAGCCCCAGCATTTT. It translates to CASSRTGGVIYQPQHF.

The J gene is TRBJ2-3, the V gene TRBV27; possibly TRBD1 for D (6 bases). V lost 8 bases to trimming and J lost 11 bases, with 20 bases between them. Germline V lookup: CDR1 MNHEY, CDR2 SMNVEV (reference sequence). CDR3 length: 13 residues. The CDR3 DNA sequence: TGTGCCAGCGGGTTGCTACAGGGTTCACAGCAGTATTTT. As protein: CASGLLQGSQQYF.

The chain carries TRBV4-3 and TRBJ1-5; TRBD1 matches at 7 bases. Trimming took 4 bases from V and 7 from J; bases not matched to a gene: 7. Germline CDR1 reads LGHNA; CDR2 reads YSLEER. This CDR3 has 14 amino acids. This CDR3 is CASSRRQGQQPQHF. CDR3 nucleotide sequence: TGCGCCAGCAGCCGCCGACAGGGCCAGCAGCCCCAGCATTTT.